Each of the 23 T cell receptor beta chains below was sequenced from the same sample in a study of lung T cells in sarcoidosis with Löfgren's syndrome. TCRdb passed the reads through MiXCR, listing each CDR3 protein once. This table has 7,000 to 9,500 distinct CDR3 sequences, roughly 20% appearing once. Sequenced material: CD4+ T cells from bronchoalveolar lavage fluid. All receptors derive from a human donor with sarcoidosis (Löfgren's syndrome or another form), or a control subject (not recorded which).

A few counts support this clonotype. V gene TRBV3-1 combines with J gene TRBJ1-2; 9 bases agree with TRBD1. Germline-derived CDR1 and CDR2 are LGHDT and YNNKEL (reference sequence). V gave up 3 bases and J gave up 8 bases; unmatched junction bases: 10. CDR3 size: 15 residues. Here the CDR3 DNA reads TGTGCCAGCAGCCATGGTGGACAGGGGAGGGAGGGCTACACCTTC. Translation: CASSHGGQGREGYTF. The variable domain in full, completed from reference TRBV3-1 and TRBJ1-2, reads DTAVSQTPKYLVTQMGNDKSIKCEQNLGHDTMYWYKQDSKKFLKIMFSYNNKELIINETVPNRFSPKSPDKAHLNLHINSLELGDSAVYFCASSHGGQGREGYTFGSGTRLTVV.

This clonotype was seen repeatedly, ten times or more. The chain recombines TRBV27 with TRBJ1-2; D is ambiguous. In germline, CDR1 is MNHEY, CDR2 SMNVEV (reference sequence). V lost 3 bases to trimming and J lost 4 bases, with 9 bases between them. The CDR3 has 13 residues. The CDR3, as DNA: TGTGCCAGCAGTTTCCTTGAAGGCTATGGCTACACCTTC. Translating gives CASSFLEGYGYTF.

This chain uses TRBV7-2 with TRBJ1-4; possibly TRBD1 for D (5 bases). This CDR3 is 15 amino acids long. Germline V gene sequence: CDR1 SGHTA, CDR2 FQGNSA. V dropped 1 base and J dropped 7 bases, with 13 bases sitting between them. Here the CDR3 DNA reads TGTGCCAGCAGCTTAGGGACCCCAAGGGGTGAAAAACTGTTTTTT. Its translation: CASSLGTPRGEKLFF.

CDR3 residues: CASTDNCQPQHF. For the CDR3, the DNA is TGTGCCAGCACAGACAATTGTCAGCCCCAGCATTTT. The gene calls are TRBV2 and TRBJ1-5, with D unresolved. Trimming took 7 bases from V and 6 from J, leaving 10 bases between them. The CDR3 sequence is 12 residues long. Germline CDR1 is SNHLY and CDR2 is FYNNEI.

This clonotype appeared many times. The rearrangement uses TRBV20-1 and TRBJ2-1, with no clear D. CDR3 length equals 13 residues. V lost 0 bases to trimming and J lost 6 bases, with 9 bases between them. CDR1 and CDR2 from the germline V gene are DFQATT and SNEGSKA (reference sequence). Written as DNA, the CDR3 is TGCAGTGCTAGAGACCGGACCGGCAATGAGCAGTTCTTC. Translation gives CSARDRTGNEQFF.

This clonotype has at least ten counts. The genes are TRBV5-1 and TRBJ1-2, with a tentative D call TRBD1 (5 bases). The CDR3 extends over 14 amino acids. Deletions cut 4 bases from V and 8 bases from J, with 18 bases between. From germline, CDR1 is SGHRS and CDR2 YFSETQ. DNA of the CDR3: TGCGCCAGCAGCGTGGCCGGGACTTCTGGAGGCTACACCTTC. The encoded protein is CASSVAGTSGGYTF.

Concerning this clonotype: With a much larger clone just one base away, this may be a read error. The chain has TRBV11-2 and TRBJ2-3, with D unclear. Germline V gives CDR1 SGHAT, CDR2 FQNNGV. The CDR3 consists of 13 residues. CDR3 region: CASGLESASTQYF. The CDR3 region has the DNA TGTGCCAGCGGCTTAGAGAGCGCTTCTACGCAGTATTTT.

The chain uses TRBV20-1 and TRBJ2-1; 7 bases agree with TRBD2. V trimming: 5 bases; J trimming: 5 bases; junction bases outside the gene matches: 15. This CDR3 has 16 residues. Germline V gene lookup returns CDR1 DFQATT and CDR2 SNEGSKA (reference sequence). The CDR3, as DNA: TGCAGTGCTGGCTACACCGGGACTACCTATGACAATGAGCAGTTCTTC. Translation gives CSAGYTGTTYDNEQFF.

Details on this clonotype: Here the CDR3 omits its conserved ending phenylalanine or tryptophan, so a read error is the likely source. J is TRBJ1-2 and V is TRBV11-2, with a weak D call TRBD1 (6 bases). Trimming removed 2 bases at V and 4 bases at J, with 20 bases between. In germline, CDR1 is SGHAT, CDR2 FQNNGV. This CDR3 has 17 residues. The CDR3 spells CASSLSGGQGYIYGYTL. CDR3 DNA: TGTGCCAGCAGCTTATCAGGCGGGCAGGGGTACATCTATGGCTACACCCTC.

The table lists this clonotype with many counts. This sequence joins TRBV7-2 and TRBJ1-3; tentative D call: TRBD1 (5 bases). Germline CDR1 SGHTA, CDR2 FQGNSA. V lost 5 bases and J 2 bases, leaving 10 bases between the germline ends. This CDR3 comprises 14 residues. CDR3 in DNA: TGTGCCAGCAGCGTCCGGGGCACTGGAAACACCATATATTTT. Translated: CASSVRGTGNTIYF.

Comment on this clonotype: A much larger clone lies one base from this, so it may be a read error. The chain carries TRBV2 and TRBJ1-6; TRBD1 might be the D (5 bases). In germline, CDR1 is SNHLY, CDR2 FYNNEI. V lost 8 bases and J lost 0, with 17 bases in between. This CDR3 region has 17 residues. The CDR3 DNA reads as TGTGCCAGCGCTCCGAAGGGGCAGAACTCCTATAATTCACCCCTCCACTTT. This translates into CASAPKGQNSYNSPLHF.

This chain connects TRBV6-1 to TRBJ2-2, with D perhaps matching TRBD1 (5 bases). The V and J ends lost 5 bases and 3 bases respectively, with 16 bases between them. CDR3 length: 16 residues. The germline V gene encodes CDR1 MNHNS and CDR2 SASEGT. CDR3 nucleotide sequence: TGTGCCAGCAGTACTCCAGGGTTCCTCGACACCGGGGAGCTGTTTTTT. Amino acid sequence: CASSTPGFLDTGELFF.

The sample holds a few counts of this clonotype. The chain links TRBV5-4 to TRBJ2-7; no clear D. The CDR3 consists of 14 residues. Germline V gene data show CDR1 as SGHNT and CDR2 as YYREEE (reference sequence). V lost 0 bases and J lost 6, with 13 bases in between. The CDR3 spells CASSLGSRPSEQYF. The CDR3 DNA follows: TGTGCCAGCAGCTTGGGTAGTCGCCCATCCGAGCAGTACTTC. The full variable domain, rest sourced from reference TRBV5-4 and TRBJ2-7, is ETGVTQSPTHLIKTRGQQVTLRCSSQSGHNTVSWYQQALGQGPQFIFQYYREEENGRGNFPPRFSGLQFPNYSSELNVNALELDDSALYLCASSLGSRPSEQYFGPGTRLTVT.

This clonotype came up many times. This sequence joins TRBV15 and TRBJ1-2; D is undetermined. CDR1 is LNHNV, CDR2 YYDKDF, per germline (reference sequence). Trimming shortened V by 0 bases and J by 7 bases, and 12 bases separated the two germline ends. The CDR3 is made up of 14 amino acids. CDR3 sequence reads: CATSRDTTPLGYTF. CDR3 DNA sequence: TGTGCCACCAGCAGAGACACGACCCCGCTTGGCTACACCTTC. Using reference TRBV15 and TRBJ1-2 for the parts outside the CDR3, the full variable domain is DAMVIQNPRYQVTQFGKPVTLSCSQTLNHNVMYWYQQKSSQAPKLLFHYYDKDFNNEADTPDNFQSRRPNTSFCFLDIRSPGLGDTAMYLCATSRDTTPLGYTFGSGTRLTVV.

Details on this clonotype: This sequence may be a read error, since a much larger clone differs from it by one base. In nucleotides, the CDR3 is TGCAGTGCTAGGGGAGGGGACTATGGCTACGCCTTC. Residues: CSARGGDYGYAF. The chain couples TRBV20-1 to TRBJ1-2, with a possible D match to TRBD1 (5 bases). The germline V gene has CDR1 DFQATT and CDR2 SNEGSKA (reference sequence). This CDR3 has 12 residues.

This chain uses TRBV7-6 with TRBJ1-1; TRBD1 matches 8 bases. The germline V gene has CDR1 SGHVS and CDR2 FNYEAQ. J gave up 11 bases and V 0 bases, and 5 bases lay outside the gene matches. This CDR3 contains 13 residues. CDR3 DNA: TGTGCCAGCAGCTTAGCGCAGGGGGCCCGGGCTTTCTTT. It encodes CASSLAQGARAFF.

As concerns this clonotype: A clone one base away is much larger, so this may be a read error. The chain uses TRBV20-1 and TRBJ1-3; TRBD1 matches at 7 bases. The CDR3 loop spans 13 amino acids. The V gene's germline CDR1 is DFQATT and CDR2 SNEGSKA (reference sequence). The CDR3 bases are TGCAGTGCACCGGGACAGCTTGGAGACACCATATATTTT. It translates to CSAPGQLGDTIYF.

This clonotype was detected ten times or more. The gene calls are TRBV2 and TRBJ1-1; no clear D gene. CDR1 SNHLY and CDR2 FYNNEI come from the germline V gene. Trimming left V 8 bases short and J 7 bases short, with 14 bases between. This CDR3 is built from 12 residues. The CDR3 nucleotides are TGTGCCAGCTGCCTATTGAGGAGTGAAGCTTTCTTT. Its translation is CASCLLRSEAFF.

The chain employs TRBV5-4 and TRBJ1-4; no definite D call. This CDR3 has 13 residues. Germline CDR1 is SGHNT and CDR2 is YYREEE (reference sequence). V was trimmed by 4 bases and J by 3 bases, leaving 7 bases between them. The CDR3 nucleotides are TGTGCCAGCAGCCTCGATCCTAATGAAAAACTGTTTTTT. It specifies CASSLDPNEKLFF.

This clonotype was seen repeatedly, ten times or more. The chain links TRBV20-1 to TRBJ2-2; 8 nucleotides align to TRBD1. V lost 4 bases to trimming and J lost 0 bases; unmatched junction nucleotides: 10. CDR1 and CDR2 (germline): DFQATT, SNEGSKA (reference sequence). The CDR3 is 17 amino acids. The CDR3 reads CSAIKGQGASNTGELFF. The CDR3, as DNA: TGCAGTGCTATTAAAGGGCAGGGGGCATCGAACACCGGGGAGCTGTTTTTT.

About this clonotype: A clone one base away is much larger, so this may be a read error. V and J are TRBV18 and TRBJ2-1; a weak D match, TRBD2 (5 bases). Trimming shortened V by 4 bases and J by 4 bases, and 8 bases separated the two germline ends. This CDR3 spans 13 amino acids. CDR1 is KGHSH and CDR2 is LQKENI in the germline V gene. The CDR3 DNA follows: TGTGCCAGCTCACTAAGGACTTACAATGAGCAGTTCTTC. This gives the protein CASSLRTYNEQFF.

The CDR3 DNA reads TGTGCCAGCAGTTGGGGAGTTGTCACTGAAGCTTTCTTT. Its translation is CASSWGVVTEAFF. The chain uses TRBV7-8 and TRBJ1-1; no clear D gene. The CDR3 spans 13 residues. V was trimmed by 6 bases and J by 4 bases, leaving 12 bases between them. CDR1 and CDR2 (germline): SGHVS, FQNEAQ.

This clonotype was seen more than once but under ten times. The chain employs TRBV9 and TRBJ1-6, with 8 bases identical to TRBD1. The length of the CDR3 is 16 residues. Germline assignment: CDR1 SGDLS and CDR2 YYNGEE. J was trimmed by 8 bases and V by 0 bases; bases with no gene match: 7. CDR3 coding DNA: TGTGCCAGCAGCGTAGAACAAGGGACAGGTTATTCACCCCTCCACTTT. Residues: CASSVEQGTGYSPLHF.